The clone carrying this T cell receptor beta chain came up a few times. Antigen: not known. These data come from a study of cytomegalovirus exposure and HLA in healthy donors. The donors (healthy individuals) were bone marrow donors. Overall study findings and caveats: Among TCR sequences, most were rare, though some public TCRs appeared in many donors. A few CMV-associated chains were confirmed in vitro to be specific for CMV antigens.

This PCR relied on a set of 60 Vbeta primers and 13 Jbeta primers. Generated by immunoSEQ multiplex PCR, the TCRdb table keeps only in-frame clones and is missing some. The repertoire has 150,000 to 200,000 clones, about four fifths of them found once; the top ten carry 0.098%. Germline CDR1 reads MNHNS; CDR2 reads SASEGT. The CDR3 sequence is 14 residues long. V dropped 6 bases and J dropped 3 bases, with 15 bases sitting between them. Sequenced: PBMCs. The sequence came from a boy aged 2 to 9 in good health and CMV-seronegative. The chain has TRBV6-1 and TRBJ2-7, with D maybe TRBD1 (6 bases). CDR3 sequence reads: CASRWGHLSYEQYF. DNA for the CDR3: TGTGCCAGCAGATGGGGACACCTGAGCTACGAGCAGTACTTC.